One and the same sample provided the 27 T cell receptor beta chains below, sequenced in a study of metastatic and nonmetastatic thyroid tumors. MiXCR reprocessed the PCR reads for TCRdb. Of fewer than 11,000 clones listed, approximately 32% were seen once; the top ten hold around 5%. Each patient came to thyroid surgery without any prior treatment (of any kind). Sequenced material: tumor tissue. All receptors come from a female donor with papillary thyroid cancer or a benign thyroid nodule (not recorded which). Some clones in this sample may be carry-over from other donors' samples.

This clone was detected only a few times. This chain connects TRBV6-1 to TRBJ2-7; 11 bases fit TRBD2. This CDR3 region has 16 residues. Germline values: CDR1 MNHNS, CDR2 SASEGT. V trimming: 10 bases; J trimming: 6 bases; junction bases outside the gene matches: 17. CDR3 protein: CAISETSGMGGLEQYF. CDR3 sequence (DNA): TGTGCCATCAGCGAGACTAGCGGGATGGGCGGGCTCGAGCAGTACTTC.

In its sample, this clone ranks as medium-sized (0.01 to 0.1%). This specimen includes other DNA sequences encoding the same CDR3. The V gene is TRBV11-1, the J gene TRBJ1-2, with a possible D match to TRBD1 (6 bases). Germline V lookup: CDR1 SGHAT, CDR2 FQDESV (reference sequence). This CDR3 comprises 16 residues. V was shortened by 0 bases and J by 2 bases, with 13 bases between the two germline ends. CDR3 sequence reads: CASSLAVPTGNYGYTF. CDR3 bases: TGTGCCAGCAGCTTAGCCGTCCCGACAGGCAACTATGGCTACACCTTC.

This clone was recorded at least ten times. The chain has TRBV7-8 and TRBJ2-5, with 14 nucleotides matching TRBD2. The V gene end was trimmed by 7 bases and the J gene end by 1 base; junction bases not matched to a gene: 8. The CDR3 has 17 amino acids. From germline, CDR1 is SGHVS and CDR2 FQNEAQ. Written as DNA, the CDR3 is TGTGCCAGCAACCCTAGTGGGACTAGCGGGAGCCAAGAGACCCAGTACTTC. The encoded protein is CASNPSGTSGSQETQYF.

By sample share, this clone is medium-sized. The chain uses TRBV5-1 and TRBJ2-1, with 8 bases lining up with TRBD2. Trimming at V came to 2 bases and at J to 10 bases, leaving 2 bases not matched to a gene. Germline values: CDR1 SGHRS, CDR2 YFSETQ. The CDR3 totals 12 residues. CDR3 sequence (DNA): TGCGCCAGCAGCTTTAGCGGGAAGGAGCAGTTCTTC. The encoded protein is CASSFSGKEQFF.

There are a few counts of this clone. The chain couples TRBV6-1 to TRBJ1-2; D is unresolved. The ends were cut back, 1 base at V and 3 bases at J, with 9 bases in the middle. There are 14 residues in the CDR3. Germline CDR1 MNHNS, CDR2 SASEGT. In DNA form, the CDR3 reads TGTGCCAGCAGTGAAGGGACGGCCGACTATGGCTACACCTTC. Protein: CASSEGTADYGYTF.

This clone was counted a few times. J is TRBJ1-2 and V is TRBV3-1, with D unclear. This CDR3 region has 12 residues. V lost 6 bases, J lost 5 bases, and 10 bases lay in between. From germline, CDR1 is LGHDT and CDR2 YNNKEL (reference sequence). CDR3 bases: TGTGCCAGCAGTCATGCCCTATATGGCTACACCTTC. Protein: CASSHALYGYTF.

In this sample, this clone turned up many times. The V call is TRBV4-2, the J call TRBJ1-2, with D unresolved. Trimming took off 0 bases at V and 4 bases at J, with 12 bases between the two ends. Germline lookup yields CDR1 LGHNA and CDR2 YNFKEQ. The CDR3 length is 15 residues. The CDR3 DNA follows: TGTGCCAGCAGCCAAGACGGGAAAACTCCCTATGGCTACACCTTC. Translation gives CASSQDGKTPYGYTF.

This clone is medium-sized (0.01 to 0.1%). V usage is TRBV7-6 and J usage is TRBJ2-1; D is possibly TRBD2 (6 bases). V was pared by 5 bases and J by 2 bases, with 16 bases between. This CDR3 contains 16 residues. Per the germline V gene, CDR1 is SGHVS and CDR2 is FNYEAQ. CDR3 region: CASSPLGGTAYNEQFF. CDR3 nucleotide sequence: TGTGCCAGCAGCCCGCTGGGGGGAACGGCCTACAATGAGCAGTTCTTC. Looking up the rest from reference TRBV7-6 and TRBJ2-1 gives the full variable domain: GAGVSQSPRYKVTKRGQDVALRCDPISGHVSLYWYRQALGQGPEFLTYFNYEAQQDKSGLPNDRFSAERPEGSISTLTIQRTEQRDSAMYRCASSPLGGTAYNEQFFGPGTRLTVL.

The chain couples TRBV20-1 to TRBJ2-2; no clear D. Trimming removed 0 bases from V and 2 bases from J, with 13 bases in between. The CDR3 is 16 residues long. Germline lookup yields CDR1 DFQATT and CDR2 SNEGSKA (reference sequence). Written as DNA, the CDR3 is TGCAGTGCTAGAGATCTCTTACACCTAAACACCGGGGAGCTGTTTTTT. Translated: CSARDLLHLNTGELFF.

V usage is TRBV20-1 and J usage is TRBJ2-7, with a tentative D call TRBD2 (5 bases). Trimming shortened V by 5 bases and J by 4 bases, and 15 bases separated the two germline ends. The germline CDR1 and CDR2 sequences are DFQATT and SNEGSKA (reference sequence). The CDR3 length is 13 residues. CDR3 coding DNA: TGCAGTGCTCGACCCGAGAGGGATTACGAGCAGTACTTC. This sequence encodes CSARPERDYEQYF.

The chain links TRBV30 to TRBJ2-1, with 11 bases matching TRBD2. After removal of 3 bases from V and 6 bases from J, the junction contained 7 bases not matched to a gene. CDR3 length: 15 amino acids. Germline V gives CDR1 GTSNPN, CDR2 SVGIG (reference sequence). The CDR3 DNA is TGTGCCTGGAGAGTACTAGCGGGAGTTGGCAATGAGCAGTTCTTC. Protein sequence: CAWRVLAGVGNEQFF.

The chain has TRBV30 and TRBJ1-2, with a tentative D call TRBD1 (5 bases). CDR3 length: 16 amino acids. CDR1 is GTSNPN and CDR2 is SVGIG in the germline V gene (reference sequence). V lost 4 bases and J 4 bases, leaving 22 bases between the germline ends. This chain's CDR3 is CAWTPRRRAEGYGYTF. CDR3 nucleotide sequence: TGTGCCTGGACCCCCCGCCGCAGGGCCGAGGGCTATGGCTACACCTTC. Full variable domain (remainder filled in from reference TRBV30 and TRBJ1-2): SQTIHQWPATLVQPVGSPLSLECTVEGTSNPNLYWYRQAAGRGLQLLFYSVGIGQISSEVPQNLSASRPQDRQFILSSKKLLLSDSGFYLCAWTPRRRAEGYGYTFGSGTRLTVV.

This clone has a handful of counts. The rearrangement links TRBV7-6 to TRBJ1-3; D unresolved. There are 11 residues in the CDR3. Trimming pared 6 bases from V and 2 bases from J, leaving 2 bases between. Germline V gene lookup returns CDR1 SGHVS and CDR2 FNYEAQ. The DNA for the CDR3 is TGTGCCAGCAGTCCTGGAAACACCATATATTTT. It yields the protein CASSPGNTIYF.

In its sample, this clone was seen a few times. The chain couples TRBV28 to TRBJ1-5, with 7 positions matching TRBD1. After removal of 7 bases from V and 2 bases from J, the junction contained 11 bases not matched to a gene. Germline CDR1 and CDR2: MDHEN and SYDVKM. CDR3 length equals 16 residues. Here the CDR3 reads CASMGQWVFGNQPQHF. The CDR3, as DNA: TGTGCCAGCATGGGACAGTGGGTTTTTGGCAATCAGCCCCAGCATTTT.

V gene TRBV30 combines with J gene TRBJ2-7; 13 nucleotides align to TRBD2. Germline V gene data show CDR1 as GTSNPN and CDR2 as SVGIG (reference sequence). V dropped 3 bases and J dropped 9; count of bases not matched to a gene: 8. CDR3 length: 14 amino acids. CDR3 in DNA: TGTGCCTGGAGGCCGGGACTAGCGGGATTTGGGCAGTACTTC. Amino acid sequence: CAWRPGLAGFGQYF.

Concerning this clone: The CDR3 carries no conserved terminal phenylalanine or tryptophan, so it likely arises from a read error. The chain has TRBV7-6 and TRBJ2-7; 7 bases match TRBD1. V shed 5 bases and J 9 bases; nucleotides not matched to a gene: 7. CDR3 length equals 12 residues. Germline V gene lookup returns CDR1 SGHVS and CDR2 FNYEAQ. Written as DNA, the CDR3 is TGTGCCAGCAGCCACCTGACAGGGAGGCAGTACTTA. Translating gives CASSHLTGRQYL.

The genes are TRBV5-1 and TRBJ2-3; tentatively, D is TRBD1 (5 bases). The CDR3 totals 14 residues. CDR1 and CDR2 (germline): SGHRS, YFSETQ. Trimming removed 3 bases at V and 4 bases at J, with 12 bases between. CDR3 DNA: TGCGCCAGCAGCTCACCCCAGGGCGCAGATACGCAGTATTTT. The encoded protein is CASSSPQGADTQYF.

The chain recombines TRBV4-1 with TRBJ1-1; D remains unclear. The CDR3 has 13 residues. Germline CDR1 is MGHRA and CDR2 is YSYEKL. Trimming took 4 bases from V and 0 from J, leaving 6 bases between them. The chain's CDR3 is CASSLGLNTEAFF. The CDR3 DNA is TGCGCCAGCAGCCTTGGACTGAACACTGAAGCTTTCTTT.

J is TRBJ2-6 and V is TRBV5-1, with 11 nucleotides matching TRBD1. The germline CDR1 and CDR2 sequences are SGHRS and YFSETQ. This CDR3 comprises 20 residues. Trimming cost V 4 bases and J 2 bases; bases outside gene matches: 14. CDR3 bases: TGCGCCAGCAGCGCAAGCGCGTCTGGGACAGGGGGAGCTGGGGCCAACGTCCTGACTTTC. This encodes CASSASASGTGGAGANVLTF.

This clone counts as medium-sized (0.01 to 0.1%). The chain joins TRBV19 to TRBJ2-7, with 8 positions matching TRBD1. Germline loops: CDR1 LNHDA, CDR2 SQIVND (reference sequence). With 5 bases clipped from V and 3 bases from J, the junction kept 12 bases outside the gene matches. CDR3 length equals 16 residues. The CDR3 region is CASSPGQGQTHYEQYF. The CDR3, as DNA: TGTGCCAGTAGTCCCGGACAGGGTCAAACCCACTACGAGCAGTACTTC.

This clone has a single count. Germline is not matched at one junction end, which may reflect a read error. This chain joins TRBV9 and TRBJ2-7; D might be TRBD1 (6 bases). Germline CDR1 is SGDLS and CDR2 is YYNGEE. The CDR3 spans 15 residues. The CDR3 reads CAISGIRRGSYDQYF. The CDR3 nucleotides read TGTGCCATCAGCGGAATCCGAAGGGGGTCCTACGATCAGTACTTC.

As concerns this clone: The junction differs from germline at one of its ends, possibly a read error. The V call is TRBV18, the J call TRBJ1-2, with D hard to call. Germline CDR1 is KGHSH and CDR2 is LQKENI. The CDR3 runs to 15 residues. The DNA of the CDR3 is TGTGCCAGCTCACCAGAGGGAACTCGCTACTATGTCTACACCTTC. Residues: CASSPEGTRYYVYTF.

This chain's CDR3 is CASSPLLGSRDNEQFF. CDR3 DNA: TGTGCCAGCAGCCCGCTTTTAGGGTCCCGTGACAATGAGCAGTTCTTC. This chain connects TRBV13 to TRBJ2-1; the D is unclear. This CDR3 is built from 16 residues. Per the germline V gene, CDR1 is PRHDT and CDR2 is FYEKMQ (reference sequence). V lost 5 bases to trimming and J lost 5 bases, with 19 bases between them.

Comments on this clone: A much larger clone lies a single base off, so this may be a read error. In the same sample, other DNA sequences code for this CDR3. This sequence joins TRBV12-5 and TRBJ2-5, with D hard to call. Per the germline V gene, CDR1 is LGHNT and CDR2 is FRNRAP. CDR3 length: 13 residues. The CDR3 sequence is CASGLGPQETQYF. The CDR3 DNA reads as TGTGCTAGCGGTTTGGGTCCCCAAGAGACCCAGTACTTC.

The V call is TRBV6-1, the J call TRBJ2-1, with 8 bases that match TRBD2. J gave up 15 bases and V 3 bases, and 13 bases lay outside the gene matches. Germline CDR1 MNHNS, CDR2 SASEGT. The CDR3 is 14 residues long. CDR3 residues: CASSDPFLGSGGFF. The DNA for the CDR3 is TGTGCCAGCAGTGACCCCTTTTTGGGGAGCGGGGGGTTCTTC.

The chain uses TRBV20-1 and TRBJ2-7; D is ambiguous. There are 13 residues in the CDR3. The V end lost 1 base, the J end lost 2 bases, and 9 bases lay between the germline ends. Germline V gives CDR1 DFQATT, CDR2 SNEGSKA (reference sequence). The CDR3 nucleotides are TGCAGTGCTAGAGGTTGGACGGCCTACGAGCAGTACTTC. Protein product: CSARGWTAYEQYF.

In this sample, this clone turned up a few times. J is TRBJ2-2 and V is TRBV28; 9 bases map to TRBD1. Losses at the gene ends were 2 bases for V and 7 bases for J; bases not matched to a gene: 14. The CDR3 consists of 18 residues. CDR1 MDHEN and CDR2 SYDVKM come from the germline V gene. The CDR3 reads CASSLLGSGTGNFGELFF. The CDR3, as DNA: TGTGCCAGCAGTTTACTAGGATCCGGGACAGGGAACTTCGGGGAGCTGTTTTTT.